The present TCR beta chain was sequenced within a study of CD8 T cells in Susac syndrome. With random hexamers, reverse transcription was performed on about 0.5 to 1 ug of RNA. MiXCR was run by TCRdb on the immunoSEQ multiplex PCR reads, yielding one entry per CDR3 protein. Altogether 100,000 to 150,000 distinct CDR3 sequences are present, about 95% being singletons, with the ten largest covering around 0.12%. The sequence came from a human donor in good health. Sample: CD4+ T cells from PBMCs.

The CDR3 DNA reads as TGTGCCAGCAGCGGACGAACAGGGAGCCAAGAGACCCAGTACTTC. Its translation: CASSGRTGSQETQYF. The chain carries TRBV25-1 and TRBJ2-5, with a possible D match to TRBD1 (6 bases). In germline, CDR1 is MGHDK, CDR2 SYGVNS. The ends were cut back, 6 bases at V and 1 base at J, with 15 bases in the middle. The CDR3 has 15 amino acids.